This T cell receptor beta chain derives from a study of cytomegalovirus exposure and HLA in healthy donors (dated by TCRdb to 2016 to 2017). In the study overall: An earlier analysis of roughly 610 of the donors reported over 250 Gb of sequence data and 117 million unique TCR beta sequences obtained from around 190 million T cells. Approximately 300 gigabases of sequencing data and around 80 million unique TCR sequences made up an early release that covered roughly 670 HLA-typed donors. Of the 300 to 400 genotyped donors, around 81% fell in the genetic ancestry cluster associated with self-reported Caucasian donors. The study aimed to test whether cataloging public T cell receptors could reveal signatures of past pathogen exposure. The study profiled the T cell repertoires of 500 to 800 subjects by immunosequencing and related them to cytomegalovirus serostatus. In addition to the first cohort of approximately 650 subjects, a separate validation cohort of under 150 different subjects was used. The study combined high-throughput TCR immunosequencing, statistical association of individual TCRs with disease status, and machine learning to predict cytomegalovirus infection status. A later analysis re-examined previously published TCR beta repertoires from about 700 donors and added high-resolution HLA genotyping to investigate patterns of TCR occurrence. Rather than using new phenotypic data, the later analysis identified candidate immune exposures from TCR beta sequences and from how often those sequences occurred across donors. An earlier analysis of 450 to 750 of the donors used high-throughput TCR beta sequencing to judge whether each TCR beta V gene segment behaved as functional or pseudogenic. Donor age, sex, ethnicity and CMV serostatus were compiled together with the repertoire data. A later genetic analysis took genome-wide SNP genotypes for 398 of the 666 donors and used that subset as a discovery cohort. All discovery cohort repertoires had been generated on a single sequencing platform. Class I and class II HLA loci were covered by the typing at four-digit resolution. The number of typed donors differed by locus: 629-630 for A, B, C, DRB1 and DQB1; approximately 540 for DQA1; 600 to 610 for DPA1; and around 450 for DPB1. A handful of DR-DQ haplotypes were handled as single units for association and clustering because linkage in the cohort was strong. On average, 235,054 unique TCR beta nucleotide sequences were sequenced per donor among a few hundred genotyped donors of the cohort, with roughly a sixth of those sequences being non-productive.

The cohort was made up of 650 to 700 healthy bone marrow donors. All cohort members were sampled while nominally healthy, although unrecorded immune exposures were likely present. The donor was CMV seronegative and was included in the group of around 320 seronegative cohort members. A peripheral blood sample was collected from each donor, and TCR beta sequencing was performed on peripheral blood mononuclear cells. The Qiagen DNeasy Blood Extraction Kit was used to extract genomic DNA from the blood cell samples. V trim: 3 bases; J trim: 5 bases; unmatched bases: 7. Based on the germline V gene (reference sequence), the CDR1 and CDR2 sequences are SEHNR and FQNEAQ. Counted from cysteine to phenylalanine, this CDR3 has 16 amino acids. Only the CDR3 region is kept as DNA, spanning 48 bases read in frame from base 1. In regard to this clone: Its antigen is unknown.

Library creation used the immunoSEQ multiplex PCR assay. The multiplex PCR relied on a mix of 60 forward primers for TCR Vbeta segments and 13 reverse primers for TCR Jbeta segments. A multiplex PCR assay on genomic DNA amplified the CDR3 region of rearranged TCR beta genes. Amplified TCR beta libraries were sequenced as 87-base-pair reads on the Illumina HiSeq System. The paper's processing steps were these. A later analysis tallied roughly 76 million unique TCR beta chains across the 600 to 700 repertoires, and approximately 12 million of those chains were shared by two or more donors. Raw reads were error-corrected and collapsed into unique sequences with a nearest-neighbor algorithm that merged closely related sequences to remove PCR and sequencing errors. Alignment of CDR3 sequences to IMGT reference sequences was used to assign V, D and J gene segments. Each retained sequence needed at least a six-nucleotide match to both a V gene segment and a J gene segment. A rearrangement counted as productive if the CDR3 had no stop codons and remained in frame with V and J, and every other rearrangement counted as non-productive. CDR3 was defined according to IMGT convention as the region running from the second conserved V-encoded cysteine to the conserved J-encoded phenylalanine. Sequences without an unambiguous match to a single V gene segment were excluded from the earlier analysis of 500 to 700 of the donors. An earlier analysis of some 610 of the donors called V segments functional above 56.7% productive rearrangements and segregating when the between-donor standard deviation exceeded 5%. A statistical classification framework was built for diagnosing cytomegalovirus status from the catalog of TCR beta chain sequences. In a later analysis, V and J genes were assigned by comparing TCR nucleotide sequences against IMGT/GENE-DB human TR gene sequences. The TCRdist pipeline was used in a later analysis to assign CDR3 sequences and most-parsimonious VDJ recombination scenarios. In a later analysis, every TCR beta chain was defined by the combination of its CDR3 amino acid sequence and its V-gene family, and reads without a unique V-gene family were dropped. To address suspected cross-contamination and a sequencing artifact, a later analysis removed under 600 highly shared, low-generation-probability nucleotide sequences. In a later analysis, a clonal expansion index for each public chain was calculated from normalized within-repertoire ranks of inferred template counts. In a later analysis, generation probabilities were computed with a VDJ recombination model fitted to out-of-frame rearrangements, and the resulting probabilities were checked against IGoR. A later analysis scored TCR-TCR, TCR-HLA and TCR-CMV co-occurrence with hypergeometric tests, applying a repertoire-size bias correction to TCR pairs. To estimate false discovery rates, a later analysis permuted the HLA or CMV assignments 20 times. In a later analysis, co-occurring TCRs were grouped using DBSCAN, and TCRdist sequence similarity was added for clustering within HLA-allele-positive subsets. Repertoires with fewer than 30,000 or more than 120,000 public chains, plus five repertoires with anomalous nucleotide sharing, were excluded from co-occurrence clustering. Sourced from immuneACCESS, this table was stored by TCRdb with only in-frame sequences that have V and J called. A share of the clones is absent; for the studies checked, an unresolved V gene accounts for under half, and the remainder has no known explanation. The V and J calls and clone size come from that table; D and trimming were worked out from the DNA. This sample's table lists some 110,000 clones. About 2.2% of the sample is in the top ten clones.

The investigation overall reported the following: The classifier was reported to diagnose cytomegalovirus status with high specificity and sensitivity in both the original and validation cohorts. According to a later genetic analysis, donors in an Asian-associated ancestry cluster had fewer N-insertions in productive TCRs than the approximately 630-donor mean. For the cohort, immune exposure information was limited to CMV serostatus. According to a later analysis, most CMV-associated TCR beta chains appeared to be HLA-restricted, and the HLA associations seemed to be driven largely by CMV exposure. Most TCR sequences were observed very rarely across donors, whereas some public TCRs were present in many individuals. The study listed 150 to 200 TCR beta chains as associated with cytomegalovirus. A cluster of highly shared sequence variants was judged likely to represent a technical artifact of the sequencing pipeline. Correlated functional status among segregating V segments might be attributable to linkage disequilibrium, but an unknown experimental factor could not be ruled out. In a later analysis, the rate of TCR association differed among HLA loci, with DRB1 alleles having the most associated TCRs and HLA-C alleles having the fewest. Because HLA typing was missing for some donors at each locus, association tests included only the typed subset. A further reported finding was that TCR beta sequences accurately predicted the HLA-A and HLA-B alleles for most subjects in the first cohort. Roughly uniform sequencing depth across donors was assumed in presence/absence analyses, although this assumption may not hold. In a later analysis, HLA-associated TCR beta chains were found to be more clonally expanded and to have lower generation probabilities than equally common non-associated chains. The cohort was sequenced for TCR beta chains only, and without alpha or paired-chain data the features that could be detected were limited. Specific HLA alleles were associated with some 15,000 TCR beta sequences at a false discovery rate of 0.05 in a later analysis. In a later analysis, several top co-occurrence clusters were reported to appear linked to parvovirus B19, influenza, CMV and Epstein-Barr virus. A later genetic analysis associated a missense DCLRE1C variant with V-gene and J-gene trimming of TCR beta chains, and an independent cohort replicated the association. Strong co-occurrence of HLA alleles, especially DR and DQ, made assigning TCR associations to individual alleles difficult. Seventeen rarely observed V segments, including chromosome 9 orphons, were excluded from the earlier analysis of 550 to 700 of the donors because counts were too low. Some IMGT-functional V segments, including TRBV6-2 and TRBV6-3, could not be told apart with the 87-base-pair reads, so those segments were excluded. In an earlier analysis of approximately 590 of the donors, most TCR beta V segments appeared in productive rearrangements about 87% or about 30% of the time, broadly matching IMGT annotations. It was suggested by the authors that the approach could potentially be generalized to other disease states and immunological phenotypes. A few of the identified cytomegalovirus-associated TCR beta chains were confirmed in vitro to be specific for cytomegalovirus antigens.

The sequenced sample was PBMCs. The chain uses TRBV7-9 and TRBJ2-5; 12 of the junction bases match TRBD2. This TCR was sampled from a man in his forties or fifties in good health and CMV-seronegative. The CDR3 region has the sequence CASSLMTSGRRETQYF. At the DNA level, the sequence is TGTGCCAGCAGCTTGATGACTAGCGGGAGAAGGGAGACCCAGTACTTC.